Detailed here is one TCR beta chain. The antigen is undetermined. The data were produced by immunoSEQ multiplex PCR, yet TCRdb's version contains in-frame clones alone and is incomplete. The sample lists 100,000 to 150,000 clones, approximately 85% seen once, with approximately 4.4% in the top ten. The data belong to a study of T cell responses to AZD1222 COVID-19 vaccine. This CDR3 region has 16 residues. V was trimmed by 3 bases and J by 0 bases, leaving 13 bases between them. Germline V gene sequence: CDR1 SGHTA, CDR2 FQGNSA. Study results and limitations: Samples come after the peak T cell response, not at day 14. CD4 TCRs covered the whole spike, strongest at regions 160-218 and 743-854.

Samples with a second dose at about 4 or about 12 weeks were pooled together. Here the sequenced sample was peripheral blood, taken 28 days after the second AZD1222 dose. This chain joins TRBV7-2 and TRBJ2-3; D may be TRBD2 (5 bases). This clonotype was obtained from an adult who received the AZD1222 COVID-19 vaccine. The CDR3 region is CASSFTPGGSTDTQYF. In DNA, the CDR3 is TGTGCCAGCAGCTTCACTCCCGGAGGAAGCACAGATACGCAGTATTTT.